The 8 T cell receptor beta chains below come from one sample, sequenced in a study of T cell changes during pregnancy in multiple sclerosis. Sequencing used immunoSEQ multiplex PCR; TCRdb keeps in-frame clones, though not all of them. Of just under 70,000 clones listed, around 90% are singletons. The specimen was peripheral blood, collected in the second trimester of pregnancy. These receptors came from a female donor with multiple sclerosis, enrolled in a pregnancy study.

J is TRBJ2-1 and V is TRBV4-1, with 10 nucleotides matching TRBD1. Germline V gene lookup returns CDR1 MGHRA and CDR2 YSYEKL. The CDR3 contains 15 residues. V shed 0 bases and J 7 bases; nucleotides not matched to a gene: 3. The CDR3 loop reads CASSQEGTGENEQFF. Here the CDR3 DNA reads TGCGCCAGCAGCCAAGAAGGGACAGGGGAGAATGAGCAGTTCTTC.

CDR3 DNA sequence: TGTGCCAGCTCGGGACAGTCTTTTCAAGAGACCCAGTACTTC. Residues: CASSGQSFQETQYF. This chain links TRBV18 with TRBJ2-5, with 7 bases identical to TRBD1. The germline gives CDR1 KGHSH, CDR2 LQKENI. Unmatched junction bases numbered 6, after V lost 6 bases and J lost 2 bases. The CDR3 has 14 residues.

The chain's CDR3 is CASSSIRVMNTEAFF. The CDR3 DNA follows: TGCGCCAGCAGCTCCATCAGGGTCATGAACACTGAAGCTTTCTTT. The V and J genes are TRBV5-1 and TRBJ1-1; possible D gene TRBD1, 5 bases. Per the germline V gene, CDR1 is SGHRS and CDR2 is YFSETQ. V lost 3 bases and J 0 bases, leaving 12 bases between the germline ends. The CDR3 runs to 15 residues.

This chain uses TRBV7-6 with TRBJ1-5; the D gene is possibly TRBD1 (6 bases). The CDR3 spans 16 residues. Trimming stripped 6 bases from V and 1 base from J, with 16 bases between. From germline, CDR1 is SGHVS and CDR2 FNYEAQ. CDR3 sequence: CASSSGLGGSNQPQHF. The CDR3 region has the DNA TGTGCCAGCAGTTCGGGACTAGGGGGGAGCAATCAGCCCCAGCATTTT.

The chain couples TRBV19 to TRBJ2-7, with D possibly TRBD2 on 5 matching bases. V dropped 4 bases and J dropped 2 bases, with 12 bases sitting between them. Germline values: CDR1 LNHDA, CDR2 SQIVND (reference sequence). The CDR3 has 14 amino acids. The DNA for the CDR3 is TGTGCCAGTAGTAGTGGGAGCCCCACCTACGAGCAGTACTTC. Protein: CASSSGSPTYEQYF.

The chain has TRBV18 and TRBJ2-7; 9 nucleotides align to TRBD2. This CDR3 comprises 18 residues. V was pared by 2 bases and J by 6 bases, with 17 bases of the junction left unmatched. Germline loops: CDR1 KGHSH, CDR2 LQKENI. DNA for the CDR3: TGTGCCAGCTCACCAAACGGCGCCGGCGGGGGGGCCTTCGGCGAGCAGTACTTC. This codes for CASSPNGAGGGAFGEQYF.

The J gene is TRBJ1-2, the V gene TRBV9; 7 positions match TRBD1. The CDR3 contains 12 residues. The ends lost 4 bases at V and 7 bases at J; junction bases unmatched: 4. The germline V gene has CDR1 SGDLS and CDR2 YYNGEE. CDR3 coding DNA: TGTGCCAGCAGCACCCGACAGGGTGGCTACACCTTC. Its protein product is CASSTRQGGYTF.

The gene calls are TRBV2 and TRBJ1-5, with a possible D match to TRBD1 (6 bases). V was pared by 1 base and J by 7 bases, with 14 bases between. The CDR3 is 15 amino acids. Germline V CDR1 and CDR2: SNHLY, FYNNEI. CDR3 in DNA: TGTGCCAGCAGTGAAGTTAGGGGGGGCCAACAGCCCCAGCATTTT. The encoded protein is CASSEVRGGQQPQHF.